This TCR beta chain was sequenced for a study of CXCR3-negative and CXCR3-positive naive CD8 T cells. General study findings and limits: Researchers report that CXCR3-positive naive cells carry more hydrophobic TRB CDR3s than CXCR3-negative naive cells.

UMI-labeled 5' RACE TRB cDNA libraries were prepared from the cells. TCRdb reanalyzed the 5' RACE reads, giving one entry per CDR3 protein sequence and no DNA. This repertoire includes roughly 110,000 distinct CDR3 sequences. CDR1 and CDR2 from the germline V gene are SGHRS and YFSETQ. This CDR3 comprises 15 residues. Of note for this clonotype: Its antigen is currently unknown.

Sample: naive CXCR3+ CD8+ T cells from blood. Described subset: CD45RO-CCR7+CD27+CD95- naive CD8+ T cells expressing CXCR3 (TNR3+). This receptor was taken from a human donor in good health. Some clones in this sample may be carry-over from other donors' samples. The V gene is TRBV5-1, the J gene TRBJ2-3. The CDR3 is CASSSYGASTDTQYF.